Here is one TCR beta chain with its context. This study enrolled people aged roughly 18 to 90 from under 25 US geographic areas. Clinical histories supplied by participants themselves formed the basis of cohort assignment. The source of the sample is a study of blood T cell repertoires in COVID-19. Profiled with immunoSEQ multiplex PCR; TCRdb holds only in-frame clones, not every one. This sample has around 400,000 clones, with around 83% found just once. Losses at the gene ends were 9 bases for V and 4 bases for J; bases not matched to a gene: 9. The CDR3 consists of 14 residues. The germline V gene encodes CDR1 KGHSH and CDR2 LQKENI.

This TCR was recovered from a woman aged 50 to 60 who had recovered from COVID-19. The gene calls are TRBV18 and TRBJ2-5; 9 bases agree with TRBD1. Sequencing input: PBMCs or T cells enriched from blood (not recorded which). The CDR3, as DNA: TGTGCCAGTCTCCCAGGGACAGGGACAGAGACCCAGTACTTC. It yields the protein CASLPGTGTETQYF.